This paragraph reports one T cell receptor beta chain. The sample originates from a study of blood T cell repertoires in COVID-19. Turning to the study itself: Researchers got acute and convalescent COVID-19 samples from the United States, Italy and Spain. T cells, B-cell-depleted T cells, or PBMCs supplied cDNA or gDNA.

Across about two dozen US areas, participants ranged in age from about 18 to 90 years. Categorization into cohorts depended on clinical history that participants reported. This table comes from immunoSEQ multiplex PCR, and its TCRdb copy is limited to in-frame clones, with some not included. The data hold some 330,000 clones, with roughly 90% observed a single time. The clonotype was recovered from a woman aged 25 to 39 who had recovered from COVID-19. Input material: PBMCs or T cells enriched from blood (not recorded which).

The CDR3 reads CASSLVEGGAGAQYF. The CDR3, as DNA: TGTGCCAGCAGTTTAGTAGAAGGGGGAGCTGGGGCGCAGTATTTT. The J gene is TRBJ2-3, the V gene TRBV28, with D possibly matching TRBD1 (6 bases). V lost 2 bases, J lost 10 bases, and 19 bases lay in between. The CDR3 has 15 amino acids. Germline V gene sequence: CDR1 MDHEN, CDR2 SYDVKM.